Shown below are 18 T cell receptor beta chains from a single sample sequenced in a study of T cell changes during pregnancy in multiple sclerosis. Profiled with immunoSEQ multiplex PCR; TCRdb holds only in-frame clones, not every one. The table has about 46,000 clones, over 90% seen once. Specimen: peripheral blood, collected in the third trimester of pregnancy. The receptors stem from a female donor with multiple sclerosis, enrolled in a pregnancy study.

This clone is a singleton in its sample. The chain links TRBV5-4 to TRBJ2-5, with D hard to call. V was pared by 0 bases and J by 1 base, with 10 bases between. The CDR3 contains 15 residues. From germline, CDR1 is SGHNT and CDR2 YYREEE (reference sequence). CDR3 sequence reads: CASSLERWAQETQYF. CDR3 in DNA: TGTGCCAGCAGCTTGGAAAGGTGGGCCCAAGAGACCCAGTACTTC. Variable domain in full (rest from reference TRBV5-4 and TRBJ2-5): ETGVTQSPTHLIKTRGQQVTLRCSSQSGHNTVSWYQQALGQGPQFIFQYYREEENGRGNFPPRFSGLQFPNYSSELNVNALELDDSALYLCASSLERWAQETQYFGPGTRLLVL.

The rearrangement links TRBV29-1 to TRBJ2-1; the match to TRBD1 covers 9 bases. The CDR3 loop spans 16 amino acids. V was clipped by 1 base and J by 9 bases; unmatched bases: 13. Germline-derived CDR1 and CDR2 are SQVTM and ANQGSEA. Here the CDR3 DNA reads TGCAGCGTTGAAGCCCCAAACCCGGGACAGGGCGTTGAGCAGTTCTTC. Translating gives CSVEAPNPGQGVEQFF.

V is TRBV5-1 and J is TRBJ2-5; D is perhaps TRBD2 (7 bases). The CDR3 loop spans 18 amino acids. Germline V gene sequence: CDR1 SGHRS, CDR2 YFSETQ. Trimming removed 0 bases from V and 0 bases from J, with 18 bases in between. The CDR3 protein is CASSLASGGGVYQETQYF. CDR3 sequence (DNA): TGCGCCAGCAGCTTGGCTAGCGGAGGGGGGGTTTACCAAGAGACCCAGTACTTC.

CDR3 region: CASSDPQGTGNTEAFF. CDR3 coding DNA: TGTGCCAGCAGCGATCCACAGGGGACGGGGAACACTGAAGCTTTCTTT. The chain employs TRBV4-2 and TRBJ1-1; 7 bases are shared with TRBD1. V trimming: 5 bases; J trimming: 1 base; junction bases outside the gene matches: 10. Germline values: CDR1 LGHNA, CDR2 YNFKEQ. The CDR3 length is 16 residues.

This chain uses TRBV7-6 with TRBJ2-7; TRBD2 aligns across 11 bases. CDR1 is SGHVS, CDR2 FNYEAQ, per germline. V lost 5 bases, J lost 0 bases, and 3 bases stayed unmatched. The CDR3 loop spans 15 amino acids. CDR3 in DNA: TGTGCCAGCAGCCAAACTAGCGGGAGCTCCTACGAGCAGTACTTC. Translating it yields CASSQTSGSSYEQYF.

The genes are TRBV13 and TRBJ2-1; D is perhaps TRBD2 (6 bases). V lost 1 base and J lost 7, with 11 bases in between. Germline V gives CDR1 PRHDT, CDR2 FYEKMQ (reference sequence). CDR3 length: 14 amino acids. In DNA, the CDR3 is TGTGCCAGCAGCTTAGAAGGGACTCTTAATGAGCAGTTCTTC. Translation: CASSLEGTLNEQFF.

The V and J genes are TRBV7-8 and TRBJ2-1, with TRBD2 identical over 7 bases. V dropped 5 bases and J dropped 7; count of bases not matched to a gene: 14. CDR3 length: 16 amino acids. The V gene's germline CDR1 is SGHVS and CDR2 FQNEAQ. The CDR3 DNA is TGTGCCAGCAGCCTATCCGGGAGGCGGGAATGGAATGAGCAGTTCTTC. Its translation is CASSLSGRREWNEQFF.

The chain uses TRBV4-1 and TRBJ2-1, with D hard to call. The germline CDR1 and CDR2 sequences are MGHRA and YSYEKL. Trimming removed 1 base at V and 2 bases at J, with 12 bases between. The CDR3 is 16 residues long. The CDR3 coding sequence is TGCGCCAGCAGCCAAGCCTTTTACAGAACCTACAATGAGCAGTTCTTC. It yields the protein CASSQAFYRTYNEQFF.

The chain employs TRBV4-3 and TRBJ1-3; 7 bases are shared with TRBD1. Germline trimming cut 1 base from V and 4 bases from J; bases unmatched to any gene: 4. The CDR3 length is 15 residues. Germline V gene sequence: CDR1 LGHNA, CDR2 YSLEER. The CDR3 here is CASSQGQGSGNTIYF. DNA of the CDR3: TGCGCCAGCAGCCAAGGACAGGGTTCAGGAAACACCATATATTTT.

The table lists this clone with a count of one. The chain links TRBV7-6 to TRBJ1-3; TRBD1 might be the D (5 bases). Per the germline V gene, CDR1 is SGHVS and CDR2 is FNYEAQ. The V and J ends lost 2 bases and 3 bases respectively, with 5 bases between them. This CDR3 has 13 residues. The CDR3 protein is CASSLQGGNTIYF. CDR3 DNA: TGTGCCAGCAGCTTACAGGGTGGAAACACCATATATTTT.

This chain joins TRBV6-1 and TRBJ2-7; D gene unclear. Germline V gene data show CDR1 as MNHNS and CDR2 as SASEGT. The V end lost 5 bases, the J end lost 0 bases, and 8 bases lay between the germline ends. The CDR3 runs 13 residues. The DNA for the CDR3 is TGTGCCAGCAGTACACAGAGCTCCTACGAGCAGTACTTC. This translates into CASSTQSSYEQYF.

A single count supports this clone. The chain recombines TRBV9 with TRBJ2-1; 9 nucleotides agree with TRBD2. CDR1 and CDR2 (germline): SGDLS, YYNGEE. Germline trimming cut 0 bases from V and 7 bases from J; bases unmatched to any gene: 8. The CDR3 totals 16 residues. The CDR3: CASSVGGLAGGNEQFF. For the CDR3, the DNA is TGTGCCAGCAGCGTAGGGGGATTGGCGGGAGGGAATGAGCAGTTCTTC.

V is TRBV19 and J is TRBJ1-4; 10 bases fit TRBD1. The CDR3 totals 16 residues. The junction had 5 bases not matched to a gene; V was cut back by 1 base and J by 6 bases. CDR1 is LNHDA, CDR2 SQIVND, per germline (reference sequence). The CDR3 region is CASSIGRQGAYEKLFF. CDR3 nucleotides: TGTGCCAGTAGTATAGGACGACAGGGGGCGTATGAAAAACTGTTTTTT.

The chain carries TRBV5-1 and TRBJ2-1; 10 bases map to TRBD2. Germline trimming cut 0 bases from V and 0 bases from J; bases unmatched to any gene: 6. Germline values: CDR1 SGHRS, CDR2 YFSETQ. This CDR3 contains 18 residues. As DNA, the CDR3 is TGCGCCAGCAGCTTGGCCGGGACTAGCGCAAGCTCCTACAATGAGCAGTTCTTC. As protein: CASSLAGTSASSYNEQFF.

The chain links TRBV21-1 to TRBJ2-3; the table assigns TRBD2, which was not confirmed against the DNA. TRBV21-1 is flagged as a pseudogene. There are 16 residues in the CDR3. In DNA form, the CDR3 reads TGTGCCAGCAGCAAGTCGTATCGGGAGACCACAGATACGCAGTATTTT. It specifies CASSKSYRETTDTQYF.

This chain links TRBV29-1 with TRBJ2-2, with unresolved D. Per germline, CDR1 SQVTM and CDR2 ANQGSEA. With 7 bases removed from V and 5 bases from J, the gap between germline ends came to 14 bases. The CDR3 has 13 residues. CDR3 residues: CSALPVLTGELFF. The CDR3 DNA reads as TGCAGCGCCTTACCGGTTTTAACCGGGGAGCTGTTTTTT.

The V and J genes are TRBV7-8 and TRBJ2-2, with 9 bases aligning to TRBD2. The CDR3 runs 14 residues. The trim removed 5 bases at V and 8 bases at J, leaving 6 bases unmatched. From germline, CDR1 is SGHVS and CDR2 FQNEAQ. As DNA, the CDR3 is TGTGCCAGCAGCGACGGGACTAGCTTTGGGGAGCTGTTTTTT. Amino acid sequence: CASSDGTSFGELFF.

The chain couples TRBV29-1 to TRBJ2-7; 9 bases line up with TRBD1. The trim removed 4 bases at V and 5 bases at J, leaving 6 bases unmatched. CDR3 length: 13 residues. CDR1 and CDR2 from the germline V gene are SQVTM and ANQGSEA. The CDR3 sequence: CSVVDRGGNEQYF. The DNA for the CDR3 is TGCAGCGTTGTGGACAGGGGAGGTAACGAGCAGTACTTC.